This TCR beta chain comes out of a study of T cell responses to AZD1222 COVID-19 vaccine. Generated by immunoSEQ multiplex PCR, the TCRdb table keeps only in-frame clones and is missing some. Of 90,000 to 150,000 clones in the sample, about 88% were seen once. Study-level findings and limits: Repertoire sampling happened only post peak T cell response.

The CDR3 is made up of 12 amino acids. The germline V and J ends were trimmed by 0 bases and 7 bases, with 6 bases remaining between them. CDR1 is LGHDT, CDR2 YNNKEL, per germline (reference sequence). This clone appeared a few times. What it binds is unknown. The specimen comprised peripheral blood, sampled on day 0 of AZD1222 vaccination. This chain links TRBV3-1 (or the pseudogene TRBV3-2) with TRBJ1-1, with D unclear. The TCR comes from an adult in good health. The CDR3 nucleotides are TGTGCCAGCAGCCAAGATCGGGGTGAAGCTTTCTTT. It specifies CASSQDRGEAFF.